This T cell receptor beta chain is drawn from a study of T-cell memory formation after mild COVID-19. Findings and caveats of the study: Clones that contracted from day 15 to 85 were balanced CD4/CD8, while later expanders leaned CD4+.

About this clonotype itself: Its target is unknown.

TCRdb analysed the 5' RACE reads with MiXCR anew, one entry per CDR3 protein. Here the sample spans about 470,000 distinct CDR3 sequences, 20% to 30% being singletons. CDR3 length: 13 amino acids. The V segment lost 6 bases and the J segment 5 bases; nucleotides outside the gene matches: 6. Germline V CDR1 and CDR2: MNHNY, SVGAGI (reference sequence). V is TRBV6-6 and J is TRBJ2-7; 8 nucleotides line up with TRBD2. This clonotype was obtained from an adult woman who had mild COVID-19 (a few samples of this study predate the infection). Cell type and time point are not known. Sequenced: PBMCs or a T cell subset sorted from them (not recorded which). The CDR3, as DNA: TGTGCCAGCAGCAACTCCGGGGGGGACGAGCAGTACTTC. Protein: CASSNSGGDEQYF.